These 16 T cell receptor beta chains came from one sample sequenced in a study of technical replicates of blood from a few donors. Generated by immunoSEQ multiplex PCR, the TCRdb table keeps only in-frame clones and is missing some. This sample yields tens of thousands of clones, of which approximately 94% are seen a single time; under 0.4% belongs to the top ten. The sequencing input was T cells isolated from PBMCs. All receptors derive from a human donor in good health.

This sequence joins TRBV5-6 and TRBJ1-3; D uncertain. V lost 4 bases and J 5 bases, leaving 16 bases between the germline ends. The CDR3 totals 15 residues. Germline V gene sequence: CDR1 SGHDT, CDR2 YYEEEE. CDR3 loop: CASSQLQRRRNTIYF. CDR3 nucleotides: TGTGCCAGCAGCCAACTTCAGCGTAGGAGAAACACCATATATTTT.

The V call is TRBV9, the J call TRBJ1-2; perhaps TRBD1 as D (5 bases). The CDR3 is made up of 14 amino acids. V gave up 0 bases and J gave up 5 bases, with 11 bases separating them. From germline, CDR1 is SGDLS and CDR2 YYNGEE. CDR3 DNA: TGTGCCAGCAGCGTAGAGGCAGGGAGGTATGGCTACACCTTC. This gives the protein CASSVEAGRYGYTF.

CDR3 sequence reads: CASSGVRPGGINEQFF. In DNA form, the CDR3 reads TGCGCCAGCAGCGGAGTACGACCGGGAGGTATCAATGAGCAGTTCTTC. This rearrangement joins TRBV4-3 to TRBJ2-1; 7 bases are a match to TRBD2. The germline CDR1 and CDR2 sequences are LGHNA and YSLEER. J gave up 6 bases and V 5 bases, and 13 bases lay outside the gene matches. The CDR3 totals 16 residues.

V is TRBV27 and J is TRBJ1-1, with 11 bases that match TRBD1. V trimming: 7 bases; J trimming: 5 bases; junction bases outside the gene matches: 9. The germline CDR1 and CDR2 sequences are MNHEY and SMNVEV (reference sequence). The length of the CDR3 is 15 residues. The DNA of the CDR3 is TGTGCCAGCAAGGTGTTGGACAGGGGGCTTACTGAAGCTTTCTTT. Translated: CASKVLDRGLTEAFF.

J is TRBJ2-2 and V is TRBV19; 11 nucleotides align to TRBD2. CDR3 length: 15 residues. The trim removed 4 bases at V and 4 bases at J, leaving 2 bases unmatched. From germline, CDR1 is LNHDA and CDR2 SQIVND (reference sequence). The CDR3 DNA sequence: TGTGCCAGTAGTAAGGGGACTAGCGGCACCGGGGAGCTGTTTTTT. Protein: CASSKGTSGTGELFF.

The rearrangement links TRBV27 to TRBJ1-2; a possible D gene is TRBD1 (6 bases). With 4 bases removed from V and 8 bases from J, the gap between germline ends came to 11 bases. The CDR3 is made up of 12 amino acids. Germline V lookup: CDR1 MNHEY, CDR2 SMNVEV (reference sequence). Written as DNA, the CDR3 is TGTGCCAGCAGTTCAACAGGGAGAGGCTACACCTTC. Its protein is CASSSTGRGYTF.

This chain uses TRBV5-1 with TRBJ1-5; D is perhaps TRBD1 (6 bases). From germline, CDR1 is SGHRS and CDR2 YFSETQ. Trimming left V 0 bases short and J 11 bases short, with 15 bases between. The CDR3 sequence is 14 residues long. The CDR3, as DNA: TGCGCCAGCAGCTTGGAAGGGGGAAGTGAAGCCCAGCATTTT. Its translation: CASSLEGGSEAQHF.

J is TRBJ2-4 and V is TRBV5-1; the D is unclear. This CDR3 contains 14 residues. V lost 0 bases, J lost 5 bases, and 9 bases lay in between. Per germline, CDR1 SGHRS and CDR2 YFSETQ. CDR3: CASSLAGMENIQYF. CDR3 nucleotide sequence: TGCGCCAGCAGCTTGGCAGGTATGGAAAACATTCAGTACTTC.

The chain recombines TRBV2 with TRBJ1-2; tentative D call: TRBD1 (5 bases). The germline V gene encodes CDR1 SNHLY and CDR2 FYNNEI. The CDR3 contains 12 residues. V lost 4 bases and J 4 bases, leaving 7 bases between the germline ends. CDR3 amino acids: CASSGQPYGYTF. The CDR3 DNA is TGTGCCAGCAGTGGACAGCCCTATGGCTACACCTTC. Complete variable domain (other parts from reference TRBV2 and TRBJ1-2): EPEVTQTPSHQVTQMGQEVILRCVPISNHLYFYWYRQILGQKVEFLVSFYNNEISEKSEIFDDQFSVERPDGSNFTLKIRSTKLEDSAMYFCASSGQPYGYTFGSGTRLTVV.

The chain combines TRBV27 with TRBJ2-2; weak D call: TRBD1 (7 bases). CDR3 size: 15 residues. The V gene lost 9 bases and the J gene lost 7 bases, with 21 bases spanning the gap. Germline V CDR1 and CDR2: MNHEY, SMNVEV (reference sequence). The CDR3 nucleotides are TGTGCCAGTCAGGGGGGCCCCCTGCCTGTCGGGGAGCTGTTTTTT. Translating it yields CASQGGPLPVGELFF.

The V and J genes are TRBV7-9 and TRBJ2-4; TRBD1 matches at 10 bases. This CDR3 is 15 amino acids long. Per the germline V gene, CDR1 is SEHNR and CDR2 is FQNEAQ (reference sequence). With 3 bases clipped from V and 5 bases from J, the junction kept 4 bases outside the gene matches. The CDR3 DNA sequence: TGTGCCAGCAGCTTTGGTGGGACAGGGGAAAACATTCAGTACTTC. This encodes CASSFGGTGENIQYF.

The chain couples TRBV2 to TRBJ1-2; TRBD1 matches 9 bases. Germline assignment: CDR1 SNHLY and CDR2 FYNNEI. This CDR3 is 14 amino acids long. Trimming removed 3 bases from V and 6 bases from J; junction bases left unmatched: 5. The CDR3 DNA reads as TGTGCCAGCAGTGACGGGACAGGGAAGGATGGCTACACCTTC. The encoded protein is CASSDGTGKDGYTF.

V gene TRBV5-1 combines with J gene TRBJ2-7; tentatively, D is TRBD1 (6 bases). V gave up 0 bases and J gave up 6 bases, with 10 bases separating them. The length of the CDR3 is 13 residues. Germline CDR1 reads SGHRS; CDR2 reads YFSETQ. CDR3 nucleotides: TGCGCCAGCAGCTTGGACAGGGAGAGCGAGCAGTACTTC. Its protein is CASSLDRESEQYF.

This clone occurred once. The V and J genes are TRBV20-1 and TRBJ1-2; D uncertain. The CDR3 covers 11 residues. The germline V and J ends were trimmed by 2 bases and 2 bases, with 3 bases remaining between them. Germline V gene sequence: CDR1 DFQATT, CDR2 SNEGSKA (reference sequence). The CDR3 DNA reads TGCAGTGCTAGACCGAACTATGGCTACACCTTC. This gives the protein CSARPNYGYTF.

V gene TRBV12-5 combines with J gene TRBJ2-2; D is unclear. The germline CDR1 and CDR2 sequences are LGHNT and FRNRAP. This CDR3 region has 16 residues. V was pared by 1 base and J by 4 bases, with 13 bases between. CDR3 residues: CASGLDSRPVTGELFF. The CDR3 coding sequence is TGTGCTAGTGGTTTGGATAGTCGCCCGGTCACCGGGGAGCTGTTTTTT.

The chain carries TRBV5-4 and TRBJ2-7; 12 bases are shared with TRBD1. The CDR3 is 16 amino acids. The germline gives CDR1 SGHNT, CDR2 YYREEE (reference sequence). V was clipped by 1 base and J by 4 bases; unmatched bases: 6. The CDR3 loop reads CASSLSPGQGAYEQYF. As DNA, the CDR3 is TGTGCCAGCAGCTTGTCTCCGGGACAGGGGGCGTACGAGCAGTACTTC.